What follows are 32 T cell receptor beta chains derived from one specimen sequenced in a study of spatial heterogeneity in lung cancer. From the 5' RACE reads, TCRdb called clonotypes with MiXCR, one entry per CDR3 protein. The repertoire includes more than 50,000 distinct CDR3 sequences, roughly 6.5% of them detected once, and less than 3.5% sits in the top ten. Time point of the sample: sample taken at primary tumor resection. Frozen PBMC, nontumor lung or tumor provided whole RNA, which was sequenced unsorted. Sample: PBMCs, taken at surgery. The source of these receptors is a female donor with early-stage non-small cell lung cancer.

This clonotype has ten or more counts. The V and J genes are TRBV7-9 and TRBJ2-2; TRBD2 matches 7 bases. The trim removed 5 bases at V and 4 bases at J, leaving 7 bases unmatched. Germline V gene lookup returns CDR1 SEHNR and CDR2 FQNEAQ (reference sequence). The CDR3 is 15 amino acids. This chain's CDR3 is CASSPRGVPTGELFF. As DNA, the CDR3 is TGTGCCAGCAGCCCTCGGGGGGTCCCCACCGGGGAGCTGTTTTTT.

This clonotype has at least ten counts. The J gene is TRBJ1-5, the V gene TRBV6-2 or TRBV6-3, with D possibly TRBD1 on 6 matching bases. V was pared by 6 bases and J by 2 bases, with 8 bases between. CDR1 MNHEY and CDR2 SVGEGT come from the germline V gene. The CDR3 sequence is 13 residues long. This CDR3 is CASRRQGNQPQHF. The CDR3 DNA is TGTGCCAGCAGGAGACAGGGCAATCAGCCCCAGCATTTT.

This clonotype was seen repeatedly, ten times or more. V gene TRBV5-1 combines with J gene TRBJ2-1; 12 bases map to TRBD1. Germline assignment: CDR1 SGHRS and CDR2 YFSETQ. The trim removed 4 bases at V and 4 bases at J, leaving 9 bases unmatched. The CDR3 has 17 amino acids. This CDR3 reads CASSIRGTGGAYNEQFF. CDR3 coding DNA: TGCGCCAGCAGCATTCGTGGGACAGGGGGCGCATACAATGAGCAGTTCTTC.

This chain joins TRBV7-9 and TRBJ2-7; no firm D call. The CDR3 contains 13 residues. CDR1 is SEHNR, CDR2 FQNEAQ, per germline (reference sequence). With 3 bases removed from V and 6 bases from J, the gap between germline ends came to 12 bases. The CDR3: CASSFAPRSEQYF. CDR3 coding DNA: TGTGCCAGCAGCTTCGCTCCCCGATCCGAGCAGTACTTC.

This clonotype was detected ten times or more. The chain uses TRBV28 and TRBJ2-1, with no clear D. The germline V and J ends were trimmed by 5 bases and 8 bases, with 19 bases remaining between them. The germline gives CDR1 MDHEN, CDR2 SYDVKM. There are 15 residues in the CDR3. The CDR3 reads CASSPWTPPGHEQFF. The CDR3 nucleotides are TGTGCCAGCAGTCCTTGGACCCCACCTGGGCATGAGCAGTTCTTC.

This clonotype showed up many times. J is TRBJ2-3 and V is TRBV29-1, with 9 bases that match TRBD2. Germline V lookup: CDR1 SQVTM, CDR2 ANQGSEA. CDR3 length: 15 residues. With 7 bases clipped from V and 5 bases from J, the junction kept 13 bases outside the gene matches. The CDR3 here is CSAPRGGLALDTQYF. CDR3 DNA sequence: TGCAGCGCCCCTAGGGGGGGACTAGCATTAGATACGCAGTATTTT.

This clonotype was observed at least ten times. The chain couples TRBV19 to TRBJ2-2; D gene ambiguous. Between the trimmed V and J ends, which lost 8 bases and 2 bases, there was a span of 9 bases. Germline V gene sequence: CDR1 LNHDA, CDR2 SQIVND (reference sequence). CDR3 length: 13 residues. DNA for the CDR3: TGTGCCAGTGCCAGACTTAACACCGGGGAGCTGTTTTTT. Protein product: CASARLNTGELFF.

This clonotype was observed many times. V usage is TRBV3-1 and J usage is TRBJ1-2; D gene uncertain. CDR1 is LGHDT, CDR2 YNNKEL, per germline (reference sequence). The CDR3 covers 11 residues. Trimming removed 4 bases at V and 9 bases at J, with 9 bases between. Here the CDR3 reads CASSLTESYTF. In DNA form, the CDR3 reads TGTGCCAGCAGCCTGACGGAAAGCTACACCTTC.

This clonotype was seen at least ten times. This sequence joins TRBV14 and TRBJ1-1; D is unclear. Trimming pared 6 bases from V and 3 bases from J, leaving 11 bases between. Germline loops: CDR1 SGHDN, CDR2 FVKESK. This CDR3 is 13 amino acids long. The CDR3 sequence is CASRGREYTEAFF. The CDR3 coding sequence is TGTGCCAGCAGGGGCAGAGAGTACACTGAAGCTTTCTTT.

The gene calls are TRBV29-1 and TRBJ2-3, with D perhaps given as TRBD1 or TRBD2 (5 bases each). The CDR3 spans 13 residues. Trimming left V 4 bases short and J 6 bases short, with 14 bases between. Germline values: CDR1 SQVTM, CDR2 ANQGSEA. The CDR3, as DNA: TGCAGCGTTGGGGGACGGGGCAGCGATACGCAGTATTTT. Encoded protein: CSVGGRGSDTQYF.

This clonotype was found a few times. The chain is built from TRBV7-6 and TRBJ1-1; D gene unclear. Germline CDR1 reads SGHVS; CDR2 reads FNYEAQ. Trimming left V 1 base short and J 3 bases short, with 12 bases between. The CDR3 runs 15 residues. The CDR3 coding sequence is TGTGCCAGCAGCTTAGGTACGGGGATTTACACTGAAGCTTTCTTT. This encodes CASSLGTGIYTEAFF.

At least ten counts were recorded for this clonotype. V gene TRBV29-1 combines with J gene TRBJ1-1; tentatively, D is TRBD1 (5 bases). The V and J ends lost 1 base and 1 base respectively, with 19 bases between them. From germline, CDR1 is SQVTM and CDR2 ANQGSEA. This CDR3 comprises 17 residues. Here the CDR3 DNA reads TGCAGCGTTGAAGGCAAGGGAAGAGGGGTGTCGAACACTGAAGCTTTCTTT. It codes for CSVEGKGRGVSNTEAFF.

This clonotype was detected ten times or more. The chain employs TRBV30 and TRBJ2-5; 15 positions agree with TRBD2. The CDR3 is 15 amino acids. Germline CDR1 is GTSNPN and CDR2 is SVGIG (reference sequence). After removal of 1 base from V and 5 bases from J, the junction contained 2 bases not matched to a gene. As DNA, the CDR3 is TGTGCCTGGAGTGAGGGACTAGCGGGGGGCGAGACCCAGTACTTC. This gives the protein CAWSEGLAGGETQYF.

There are many counts of this clonotype. Written as DNA, the CDR3 is TGTGCCACCTCGGGGCAGCCAATGCTGGAAAAACTGTTTTTT. This translates into CATSGQPMLEKLFF. The chain recombines TRBV28 with TRBJ1-4; perhaps TRBD1 as D (5 bases). The germline gives CDR1 MDHEN, CDR2 SYDVKM. The CDR3 has 14 amino acids. V lost 10 bases to trimming and J lost 8 bases, with 20 bases between them.

The chain links TRBV19 to TRBJ2-5; 8 bases align to TRBD2. V shed 3 bases and J 2 bases; nucleotides not matched to a gene: 5. CDR1 and CDR2 (germline): LNHDA, SQIVND (reference sequence). This CDR3 region has 15 residues. The CDR3 DNA follows: TGTGCCAGTAGTATCGGACTAGCCGATCAAGAGACCCAGTACTTC. Its protein product is CASSIGLADQETQYF.

This clonotype was counted ten times or more. The V and J genes are TRBV20-1 and TRBJ2-2, with a weak D call TRBD2 (5 bases). This CDR3 has 12 amino acids. The V gene lost 6 bases and the J gene lost 5 bases, with 10 bases spanning the gap. Germline V gives CDR1 DFQATT, CDR2 SNEGSKA (reference sequence). The CDR3 DNA follows: TGCAGTGCGACCCGCGGGACCGGGGAGCTGTTTTTT. Encoded protein: CSATRGTGELFF.

This clonotype appeared a single time. The rearrangement joins TRBV3-1 to TRBJ2-7, with 7 bases fitting TRBD1. CDR1 and CDR2 (germline): LGHDT, YNNKEL (reference sequence). The CDR3 is 14 residues long. The junction had 4 bases not matched to a gene; V was cut back by 0 bases and J by 5 bases. The CDR3 protein is CASSQEDRDNEQYF. The CDR3, as DNA: TGTGCCAGCAGCCAAGAAGACAGGGACAACGAGCAGTACTTC.

This clonotype was seen many times. The chain has TRBV7-9 and TRBJ2-2, with D unclear. The CDR3 is 14 residues long. Germline V gene data show CDR1 as SEHNR and CDR2 as FQNEAQ (reference sequence). V was cut by 1 base and J by 6 bases, with 9 bases left in between. For the CDR3, the DNA is TGTGCCAGCAGCTTAGGAGGAACGGCCGGGGAGCTGTTTTTT. Protein product: CASSLGGTAGELFF.

This clonotype was detected ten times or more. V gene TRBV7-2 combines with J gene TRBJ2-3; D unclear. Looked up from germline, CDR1 is SGHTA and CDR2 is FQGNSA. Trimming cost V 2 bases and J 0 bases, with 6 bases left between them. The CDR3 extends over 14 amino acids. CDR3: CASSLSSSTDTQYF. CDR3 nucleotide sequence: TGTGCCAGCAGCTTATCCTCTAGCACAGATACGCAGTATTTT.

This clonotype was counted ten times or more. The chain joins TRBV15 to TRBJ1-2; unclear D gene. The germline gives CDR1 LNHNV, CDR2 YYDKDF (reference sequence). The germline V and J ends were trimmed by 0 bases and 7 bases, with 12 bases remaining between them. This CDR3 is 14 amino acids long. Written as DNA, the CDR3 is TGTGCCACCAGCAGAGATAGTCTTGCCAGTGGCTACACCTTC. This sequence encodes CATSRDSLASGYTF.

This clonotype was picked up many times. The V gene is TRBV20-1, the J gene TRBJ2-3; the match to TRBD2 covers 7 bases. Trimming at V came to 5 bases and at J to 3 bases, leaving 11 bases not matched to a gene. The CDR3 contains 15 residues. Germline assignment: CDR1 DFQATT and CDR2 SNEGSKA (reference sequence). The CDR3, as DNA: TGCAGTGCTGAAAGCGGGGACCGCGAGACAGATACGCAGTATTTT. Translation: CSAESGDRETDTQYF.

There are many counts of this clonotype. The chain is built from TRBV3-1 and TRBJ1-1; D remains unclear. Germline V gene sequence: CDR1 LGHDT, CDR2 YNNKEL (reference sequence). V was shortened by 1 base and J by 8 bases, with 14 bases between the two germline ends. The CDR3 covers 14 residues. The CDR3 loop reads CASSQVHGEAEAFF. The CDR3 region has the DNA TGTGCCAGCAGCCAAGTCCACGGGGAGGCCGAAGCTTTCTTT.

This clonotype was picked up many times. The rearrangement uses TRBV6-1 and TRBJ2-7; D unclear. V lost 7 bases and J 3 bases, leaving 7 bases between the germline ends. CDR1 is MNHNS, CDR2 SASEGT, per germline. The CDR3 consists of 11 residues. CDR3 amino acids: CASMGGYEQYF. CDR3 sequence (DNA): TGTGCCAGCATGGGCGGCTACGAGCAGTACTTC.

The genes are TRBV12-3 or TRBV12-4 and TRBJ2-1; 11 bases line up with TRBD2. The J segment lost 12 bases and the V segment lost 5 bases, leaving 9 bases of the junction unmatched. The length of the CDR3 is 14 residues. The CDR3 here is CASSPQGLAGLQFF. The CDR3 nucleotides are TGTGCCAGCAGTCCCCAAGGACTAGCGGGCTTGCAGTTCTTC.

This clonotype occurred a few times. V gene TRBV5-1 combines with J gene TRBJ2-1; 14 nucleotides align to TRBD2. V trimming: 4 bases; J trimming: 6 bases; junction bases outside the gene matches: 3. Looked up from germline, CDR1 is SGHRS and CDR2 is YFSETQ. This CDR3 has 15 amino acids. As DNA, the CDR3 is TGCGCCAGCAGCCAGACTAGCGGGGGGGCCAATGAGCAGTTCTTC. This sequence encodes CASSQTSGGANEQFF.

This clonotype showed up many times. V gene TRBV3-1 combines with J gene TRBJ2-2; D remains ambiguous. V lost 2 bases and J lost 2, with 0 bases in between. Looked up from germline, CDR1 is LGHDT and CDR2 is YNNKEL (reference sequence). This CDR3 is built from 12 residues. The CDR3 bases are TGTGCCAGCAGCCAAAACACCGGGGAGCTGTTTTTT. Its protein is CASSQNTGELFF. The variable domain in full, with the rest retrieved from reference TRBV3-1 and TRBJ2-2, is DTAVSQTPKYLVTQMGNDKSIKCEQNLGHDTMYWYKQDSKKFLKIMFSYNNKELIINETVPNRFSPKSPDKAHLNLHINSLELGDSAVYFCASSQNTGELFFGEGSRLTVL.

The chain joins TRBV19 to TRBJ2-5, with TRBD1 as a possible D gene (7 bases). Per the germline V gene, CDR1 is LNHDA and CDR2 is SQIVND (reference sequence). The V gene lost 4 bases and the J gene lost 2 bases, with 11 bases spanning the gap. The CDR3 runs 14 residues. CDR3 coding DNA: TGTGCCAGTAGTAGTCAGGGGGGACAAGAGACCCAGTACTTC. It yields the protein CASSSQGGQETQYF.

This clonotype came up many times. V usage is TRBV29-1 and J usage is TRBJ2-3, with 9 bases fitting TRBD1. This CDR3 spans 14 amino acids. V lost 4 bases and J lost 2; bases outside the gene matches: 4. Germline-derived CDR1 and CDR2 are SQVTM and ANQGSEA. CDR3 DNA: TGCAGCGTTGTACAGGGGGCGATCACAGATACGCAGTATTTT. Its protein is CSVVQGAITDTQYF.

This clonotype showed up many times. The CDR3 DNA is TGCAGCGTCACTTCGGGACAGGGGTATGCGAACGAGCAGTACTTC. Translating gives CSVTSGQGYANEQYF. This chain joins TRBV29-1 and TRBJ2-7; 10 nucleotides align to TRBD1. Losses at the gene ends were 6 bases for V and 5 bases for J; bases not matched to a gene: 13. Germline lookup yields CDR1 SQVTM and CDR2 ANQGSEA. CDR3 length: 15 amino acids.

In its sample, this clonotype was seen many times. This rearrangement joins TRBV12-3 or TRBV12-4 to TRBJ2-5, with D tentatively TRBD1 (6 bases). V lost 5 bases and J 5 bases, leaving 12 bases between the germline ends. This CDR3 spans 13 amino acids. The CDR3 loop is CASSRQGMETQYF. The CDR3 coding sequence is TGTGCCAGCAGTCGCCAGGGGATGGAGACCCAGTACTTC.

This clonotype has a count of ten or more. The chain carries TRBV29-1 and TRBJ1-2, with 9 bases fitting TRBD1. The CDR3 extends over 12 amino acids. Trimming removed 6 bases from V and 7 bases from J; junction bases left unmatched: 6. Per the germline V gene, CDR1 is SQVTM and CDR2 is ANQGSEA. The CDR3 DNA reads as TGCAGCGTCGCTGGACAGGGGCTTGGCTACACCTTC. Its protein is CSVAGQGLGYTF.

Turning to this clonotype: One end of the junction does not line up with germline, which may come from a read error. V is TRBV2 and J is TRBJ1-6; possible D gene TRBD1, 5 bases. Germline CDR1 and CDR2: SNHLY and FYNNEI. This CDR3 contains 14 residues. The CDR3: CASTPRGSNSPLDF. The DNA of the CDR3 is TGTGCCAGCACCCCCCGGGGGTCTAATTCACCCCTCGACTTT.